These 14 T cell receptor beta chains share one sample of origin, sequenced in a study of cytomegalovirus exposure and HLA in healthy donors. The PCR ran on 60 Vbeta and 13 Jbeta primers. The method was immunoSEQ multiplex PCR; TCRdb's version includes in-frame clones alone and lacks a portion of them. The sample lists 150,000 to 200,000 clones, about 77% occurring once. Sequenced input: PBMCs. These receptor sequences come from a woman in her forties in good health and CMV-seropositive.

The V call is TRBV7-9, the J call TRBJ2-1; D gene unclear. The CDR3 runs 13 residues. The ends were cut back, 2 bases at V and 12 bases at J, with 14 bases in the middle. Germline CDR1 and CDR2: SEHNR and FQNEAQ (reference sequence). The DNA for the CDR3 is TGTGCCAGCAGCTTAACCCTCCCTCCGGGGCAGTTCTTC. Protein sequence: CASSLTLPPGQFF. Variable domain in full (rest from reference TRBV7-9 and TRBJ2-1): DTGVSQNPRHKITKRGQNVTFRCDPISEHNRLYWYRQTLGQGPEFLTYFQNEAQLEKSRLLSDRFSAERPKGSFSTLEIQRTEQGDSAMYLCASSLTLPPGQFFGPGTRLTVL.

The V gene is TRBV2, the J gene TRBJ1-1, with TRBD1 as a possible D gene (6 bases). Between the trimmed V and J ends, which lost 6 bases and 1 base, there was a span of 12 bases. Per germline, CDR1 SNHLY and CDR2 FYNNEI. This CDR3 spans 14 amino acids. CDR3 in DNA: TGTGCCAGCAGAACAGGGAACCCGAACACTGAAGCTTTCTTT. Encoded protein: CASRTGNPNTEAFF.

This clone has more than one count but fewer than ten. This sequence joins TRBV7-9 and TRBJ1-2, with 7 bases matching TRBD1. The germline CDR1 and CDR2 sequences are SEHNR and FQNEAQ (reference sequence). The CDR3 is made up of 13 amino acids. Trimming took 4 bases from V and 8 from J; bases not matched to a gene: 7. CDR3 sequence: CASSSQGIGGYTF. The CDR3 coding sequence is TGTGCCAGCAGCTCACAGGGGATTGGAGGCTACACCTTC.

This chain joins TRBV27 and TRBJ2-1; 7 nucleotides agree with TRBD1. CDR1 MNHEY and CDR2 SMNVEV come from the germline V gene (reference sequence). The CDR3 totals 13 residues. The trim removed 4 bases at V and 10 bases at J, leaving 7 bases unmatched. The CDR3 region is CASSYYRGSEQFF. CDR3 bases: TGTGCCAGCAGTTATTACAGGGGCAGCGAGCAGTTCTTC.

V and J are TRBV9 and TRBJ1-4; no definite D call. The germline V gene has CDR1 SGDLS and CDR2 YYNGEE. The CDR3 runs to 14 residues. The V gene lost 3 bases and the J gene lost 8 bases, with 14 bases spanning the gap. CDR3: CASSAGYSGEKLFF. In DNA, the CDR3 is TGTGCCAGCAGCGCGGGATACAGCGGCGAAAAACTGTTTTTT.

This rearrangement joins TRBV28 to TRBJ2-3, with TRBD2 identical over 8 bases. The germline gives CDR1 MDHEN, CDR2 SYDVKM. The junction had 7 bases not matched to a gene; V was cut back by 5 bases and J by 3 bases. The CDR3 sequence is 15 residues long. The CDR3 protein is CASSPPGGGTDTQYF. The CDR3 DNA follows: TGTGCCAGCAGTCCCCCCGGCGGGGGGACAGATACGCAGTATTTT.

The rearrangement uses TRBV29-1 and TRBJ2-3; 8 bases are a match to TRBD1. The germline CDR1 and CDR2 sequences are SQVTM and ANQGSEA. This CDR3 is 13 amino acids long. The junction had 7 bases not matched to a gene; V was cut back by 6 bases and J by 5 bases. CDR3 in amino acids: CSVPTGARDTQYF. As DNA, the CDR3 is TGCAGCGTCCCGACAGGGGCGAGAGATACGCAGTATTTT.

The gene calls are TRBV6-5 and TRBJ1-4; perhaps TRBD1 as D (6 bases). The V and J ends lost 5 bases and 0 bases respectively, with 10 bases between them. This CDR3 contains 15 residues. CDR1 and CDR2 from the germline V gene are MNHEY and SVGAGI. CDR3 coding DNA: TGTGCCAGCAGTATGACAGGCACAACTAATGAAAAACTGTTTTTT. It encodes CASSMTGTTNEKLFF.

This clone has just a few counts. The chain uses TRBV19 and TRBJ2-1; TRBD2 aligns across 8 bases. CDR1 is LNHDA, CDR2 SQIVND, per germline (reference sequence). V dropped 0 bases and J dropped 7; count of bases not matched to a gene: 11. This CDR3 is built from 17 residues. The CDR3 region is CASSIEAGRARRNEQFF. CDR3 coding DNA: TGTGCCAGTAGTATAGAGGCCGGGAGGGCCCGTAGAAATGAGCAGTTCTTC.

This clone was detected only once. This chain connects TRBV6-6 to TRBJ2-5; unclear D gene. This CDR3 has 14 residues. Trimming cost V 5 bases and J 5 bases, with 15 bases left between them. The germline gives CDR1 MNHNY, CDR2 SVGAGI (reference sequence). The CDR3 region is CASSPRVPRETQYF. Written as DNA, the CDR3 is TGTGCCAGCAGTCCCCGGGTCCCCCGCGAGACCCAGTACTTC.

The chain recombines TRBV18 with TRBJ2-1; 11 bases fit TRBD2. Germline CDR1 reads KGHSH; CDR2 reads LQKENI. V was clipped by 3 bases and J by 6 bases; unmatched bases: 4. The CDR3 loop spans 15 amino acids. CDR3 nucleotide sequence: TGTGCCAGCTCACCGACTAGCGGGGTAACCAATGAGCAGTTCTTC. Its translation is CASSPTSGVTNEQFF.

The chain couples TRBV14 to TRBJ1-5; D is ambiguous. This CDR3 is built from 13 residues. CDR1 is SGHDN, CDR2 FVKESK, per germline. Trimming took 3 bases from V and 5 from J, leaving 8 bases between them. The CDR3 spells CASSHSPDQPQHF. The CDR3 bases are TGTGCCAGCAGCCACTCTCCCGATCAGCCCCAGCATTTT. The whole variable domain, remainder taken from reference TRBV14 and TRBJ1-5, is EAGVTQFPSHSVIEKGQTVTLRCDPISGHDNLYWYRRVMGKEIKFLLHFVKESKQDESGMPNNRFLAERTGGTYSTLKVQPAELEDSGVYFCASSHSPDQPQHFGDGTRLSIL.

The chain combines TRBV25-1 with TRBJ1-5; D may be TRBD1 (5 bases). V dropped 6 bases and J dropped 8 bases, with 11 bases sitting between them. Per the germline V gene, CDR1 is MGHDK and CDR2 is SYGVNS. This CDR3 contains 12 residues. The CDR3 loop is CASSVGVEPQHF. The CDR3 coding sequence is TGTGCCAGCAGCGTAGGGGTGGAGCCCCAGCATTTT.

The chain is built from TRBV7-9 and TRBJ1-2; 9 bases agree with TRBD1. V shed 5 bases and J 4 bases; nucleotides not matched to a gene: 8. CDR3 length: 15 amino acids. Germline V gene lookup returns CDR1 SEHNR and CDR2 FQNEAQ (reference sequence). The CDR3 protein is CASSPGTGRTYGYTF. The DNA for the CDR3 is TGTGCCAGCAGCCCCGGGACAGGGAGGACCTATGGCTACACCTTC. Variable domain in full (rest from reference TRBV7-9 and TRBJ1-2): DTGVSQNPRHKITKRGQNVTFRCDPISEHNRLYWYRQTLGQGPEFLTYFQNEAQLEKSRLLSDRFSAERPKGSFSTLEIQRTEQGDSAMYLCASSPGTGRTYGYTFGSGTRLTVV.